This T cell receptor (beta chain) derives from a study of T cells in Graves' hyperthyroidism and ophthalmopathy. This clonotype was seen at least ten times. TCR beta CDR3 regions were amplified from RNA. When the TCR CDR3 underwent first-round RT-PCR, the HTBI primer set was used. One entry per CDR3 protein, called by TCRdb with MiXCR from the multiplex PCR reads. The table lists around 690,000 distinct CDR3 sequences, about 18% of them singletons. Sequencing was carried out using blood. This receptor was obtained from a man aged 50-59 years with Graves' hyperthyroidism.

The CDR3 sequence: CASSFRDRNEKLFF. CDR3 DNA sequence: TGTGCCAGCAGTTTCCGCGACCGGAATGAAAAACTGTTTTTT. The rearrangement links TRBV27 to TRBJ1-4; D gene ambiguous. The CDR3 consists of 14 residues. Germline V gene lookup returns CDR1 MNHEY and CDR2 SMNVEV (reference sequence). V shed 3 bases and J shed 5 bases, with 10 bases lying between them.